This TCR beta chain came from a study of CD8+ T cells in alopecia areata. Study-level background: The authors scored treated patients' severity by affected scalp percentage.

As for this clone: Its specificity is not known.

Study-level results: There were many expanded lesional clones persisting in scalp and blood during tofacitinib.

Isolated RNA was reverse transcribed into cDNA used as the sequencing template. Assay: immunoSEQ multiplex PCR; the TCRdb copy retains only in-frame clones and omits some. The repertoire consists of some 190,000 clones, with about three fifths occurring once and the leading ten covering approximately 0.69%. As to treatment: oral pan-JAK inhibitor, 5-10 mg twice daily. Alopecia areata patients gave lesional scalp punch biopsies and peripheral blood samples. The CDR3 covers 15 residues. V lost 6 bases to trimming and J lost 0 bases, with 14 bases between them. Germline loops: CDR1 SGHRS, CDR2 YFSETQ. The clonotype was recovered from a human donor with alopecia areata. V usage is TRBV5-1 and J usage is TRBJ2-3; D gene ambiguous. This specimen consisted of CD4+ T cells sorted from blood, obtained at week 4, from a patient treated with tofacitinib. For the CDR3, the DNA is TGCGCCAGCACAATCACATCCACTAGCACAGATACGCAGTATTTT. Protein: CASTITSTSTDTQYF.